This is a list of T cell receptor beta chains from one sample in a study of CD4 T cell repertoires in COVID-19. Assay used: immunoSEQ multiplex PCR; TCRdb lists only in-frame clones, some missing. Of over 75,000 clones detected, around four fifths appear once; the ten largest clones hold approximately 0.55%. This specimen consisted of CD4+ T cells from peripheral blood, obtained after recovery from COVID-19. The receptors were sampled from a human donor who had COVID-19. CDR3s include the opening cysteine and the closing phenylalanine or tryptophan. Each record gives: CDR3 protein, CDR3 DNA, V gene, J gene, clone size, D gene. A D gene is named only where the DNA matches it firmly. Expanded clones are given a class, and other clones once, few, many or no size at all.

CASSLGARGQFF	TGTGCCAGCAGCTTAGGGGCGCGTGGGCAGTTCTTC	TRBV7-2	TRBJ2-1	NA	NA
CASSLRAGPDYGQYF	TGCGCCAGCAGCTTGCGCGCGGGACCCGATTACGGGCAGTACTTC	TRBV5-1	TRBJ2-7	NA	NA
CASSRSQGAGGELFF	TGTGCCAGCAGTCGTAGTCAGGGGGCGGGCGGGGAGCTGTTTTTT	TRBV27	TRBJ2-2	NA	TRBD1
CASSTKTGTRNEQYF	TGCGCCAGCAGCACCAAGACAGGGACGAGGAACGAGCAGTACTTC	TRBV5-1	TRBJ2-7	NA	TRBD1
CASSEGAGTGEGYTF	TGTGCCAGCAGTGAAGGGGCCGGGACAGGGGAGGGCTACACCTTC	TRBV6-1	TRBJ1-2	few	TRBD1
CASNISRDTEAFF	TGTGCCAGTAATATTAGTCGAGACACTGAAGCTTTCTTT	TRBV19	TRBJ1-1	NA	NA
CASSYSTSGSYEQFF	TGTGCCAGCAGCTATTCGACTAGCGGGAGCTATGAGCAGTTCTTC	TRBV7-2	TRBJ2-1	NA	TRBD2
CASSLTDGTEAFF	TGTGCCAGCAGCTTAACGGACGGAACTGAAGCTTTCTTT	TRBV7-9	TRBJ1-1	NA	NA
CASSRNWGTGELFF	TGTGCCAGCAGCCGAAATTGGGGTACCGGGGAGCTGTTTTTT	TRBV11-2	TRBJ2-2	NA	NA
CASSLGTSGYTDTQYF	TGTGCCAGCAGCTTGGGGACTAGCGGGTACACAGATACGCAGTATTTT	TRBV7-9	TRBJ2-3	NA	TRBD2
CASSSTGTSVHEQFF	TGTGCCAGCAGCTCGACGGGGACTAGCGTACATGAGCAGTTCTTC	TRBV7-2	TRBJ2-1	NA	TRBD2
CASSSLRGGETQYF	TGTGCCAGCAGTTCTCTTAGAGGGGGAGAGACCCAGTACTTC	TRBV27	TRBJ2-5	few	NA
CASSARAAYGYTF	TGTGCCAGCAGCGCTAGGGCGGCCTATGGCTACACCTTC	TRBV9	TRBJ1-2	once	NA
CASSYSAMTSGGADEQFF	TGCGCCAGCAGCTATAGCGCTATGACTAGCGGGGGGGCAGATGAGCAGTTCTTC	TRBV5-1	TRBJ2-1	NA	TRBD2
CASSPIISYEQYF	TGTGCCAGCAGTCCCATTATCTCCTACGAGCAGTACTTC	TRBV2	TRBJ2-7	NA	NA
CASSQGQGIWAEAFF	TGCGCCAGCAGCCAAGGACAGGGGATTTGGGCTGAAGCTTTCTTT	TRBV5-1	TRBJ1-1	NA	TRBD1
CASSPLPGLAVPSYNEQFF	TGCGCCAGCAGTCCCCTCCCGGGACTAGCGGTTCCGTCCTACAATGAGCAGTTCTTC	TRBV4-1	TRBJ2-1	NA	TRBD2
CASRSSNNEQFF	TGCGCCAGCAGAAGCAGTAACAATGAGCAGTTCTTC	TRBV10-1	TRBJ2-1	many	NA
CASNIWTRGYTF	TGTGCCAGCAACATTTGGACACGCGGCTACACCTTC	TRBV6-5	TRBJ1-2	NA	NA
CASSDAGGDYGYTF	TGTGCCAGCAGCGACGCGGGGGGCGACTATGGCTACACCTTC	TRBV27	TRBJ1-2	NA	NA
CASSELGAGANVLTF	TGTGCCAGCAGTGAATTGGGAGCTGGGGCCAACGTCCTGACTTTC	TRBV6-1	TRBJ2-6	NA	NA
CASSPGGELFF	TGTGCCAGCAGTCCGGGAGGGGAGCTGTTTTTT	TRBV6-8	TRBJ2-2	NA	NA
CAVTPSRFNEKLFF	TGTGCCGTCACACCCTCCCGTTTTAATGAAAAACTGTTTTTT	TRBV6-5	TRBJ1-4	NA	NA
CASSLGGPQGETQYF	TGTGCCAGCAGCTTAGGAGGCCCACAGGGGGAGACCCAGTACTTC	TRBV7-9	TRBJ2-5	NA	TRBD1
CASSPGQGPTGDEKLFF	TGTGCCAGCTCACCGGGACAGGGGCCAACCGGGGATGAAAAACTGTTTTTT	TRBV18	TRBJ1-4	NA	TRBD1
CASSFRLARDEQFF	TGTGCCAGCAGTTTCCGACTAGCACGCGATGAGCAGTTCTTC	TRBV2	TRBJ2-1	NA	TRBD2
CASSFSGASTDTQYF	TGTGCCAGCAGCTTTTCCGGGGCATCCACAGATACGCAGTATTTT	TRBV7-9	TRBJ2-3	NA	NA
CSAGGHYEQYF	TGCAGTGCAGGGGGCCATTACGAGCAGTACTTC	TRBV20-1	TRBJ2-7	NA	TRBD1
CASDGGNQPQHF	TGTGCCAGCGATGGAGGGAATCAGCCCCAGCATTTT	TRBV2	TRBJ1-5	NA	NA
CASSLTRGGETQYF	TGTGCCAGCAGTTTAACAAGGGGTGGAGAGACCCAGTACTTC	TRBV28	TRBJ2-5	NA	NA
CASSPRGLDRGNTEAFF	TGTGCCAGCAGCCCCCGCGGGTTAGACAGGGGGAACACTGAAGCTTTCTTT	TRBV7-9	TRBJ1-1	NA	TRBD1
CASSIDGREYQPQHF	TGTGCCAGTAGTATAGATGGCAGGGAGTATCAGCCCCAGCATTTT	TRBV19	TRBJ1-5	NA	NA
CASSPLEGGSGNTIYF	TGTGCCAGCAGCCCACTTGAGGGGGGATCTGGAAACACCATATATTTT	TRBV9	TRBJ1-3	NA	NA
CASSPGGGKNTEAFF	TGTGCCAGCTCACCAGGTGGAGGGAAGAACACTGAAGCTTTCTTT	TRBV18	TRBJ1-1	NA	NA
CASSAGGLYGYTF	TGTGCCAGCAGTGCGGGGGGGCTTTATGGCTACACCTTC	TRBV28	TRBJ1-2	NA	NA
CASSPYFAGGIQETQYF	TGTGCCAGCAGCCCCTACTTCGCGGGAGGGATTCAAGAGACCCAGTACTTC	TRBV4-2	TRBJ2-5	NA	TRBD2
CASSQVRGYTEAFF	TGTGCCAGCAGCCAAGTCAGGGGTTACACTGAAGCTTTCTTT	TRBV14	TRBJ1-1	NA	NA
CASSQVGTSALISSYNEQFF	TGTGCCAGCAGCCAGGTTGGGACTAGCGCTTTGATTAGCTCCTACAATGAGCAGTTCTTC	TRBV3-1/TRBV3-2	TRBJ2-1	NA	TRBD2
CASSLTVNTGELFF	TGTGCCAGCAGCTTAACCGTGAACACCGGGGAGCTGTTTTTT	TRBV7-7	TRBJ2-2	NA	NA
CASSIRGGENNEQFF	TGTGCCAGCAGCATTCGGGGGGGCGAGAACAATGAGCAGTTCTTC	TRBV6-6	TRBJ2-1	NA	TRBD2
CASRVAGGLETQYF	TGTGCCAGCAGGGTAGCGGGGGGGCTTGAGACCCAGTACTTC	TRBV9	TRBJ2-5	NA	TRBD2
CASSPTNLLTDTQYF	TGTGCCAGCAGCCCGACTAACCTTCTCACAGATACGCAGTATTTT	TRBV7-9	TRBJ2-3	NA	NA
CASSLGLAGGVNEQFF	TGTGCCAGCAGCTTAGGGCTAGCGGGAGGAGTTAATGAGCAGTTCTTC	TRBV7-8	TRBJ2-1	NA	TRBD2
CASSFQAGGPPYNEQFF	TGTGCCAGCAGCTTTCAAGCGGGAGGGCCACCCTACAATGAGCAGTTCTTC	TRBV7-2	TRBJ2-1	NA	TRBD2
CASTGLVPTGGVEQYF	TGTGCCAGCACCGGTTTGGTTCCGACAGGGGGAGTCGAGCAGTACTTC	TRBV27	TRBJ2-7	NA	TRBD1
CASSLGGSGGTDTQYF	TGTGCCAGCAGCTTAGGAGGGTCAGGGGGCACAGATACGCAGTATTTT	TRBV11-2	TRBJ2-3	NA	NA